This T cell receptor beta chain was sequenced for a study of shared T cell receptors in the human thymus. Germline-derived CDR1 and CDR2 are MGHRA and YSYEKL. This CDR3 has 20 amino acids. J lost 0 bases, V lost 0 bases, and 9 bases had no gene match. Measured with immunoSEQ multiplex PCR; TCRdb has only the in-frame clones, and not every one. The sample shows about 660,000 clones, about 87% of them seen only once. In addition, the sample was reused for a study of human thymus T cells. This second report adds: Resections from corrective heart surgery provided thymus tissue. In unrelated individuals, thymic repertoires overlapped highly, according to related research.

This clonotype was obtained from a boy under two years old with a congenital heart defect. The chain is built from TRBV4-1 and TRBJ2-6; TRBD1 matches at 9 bases. The source material was thymocytes. CDR3 sequence reads: CASSQDPPGQGHSGANVLTF. The CDR3 region has the DNA TGCGCCAGCAGCCAAGATCCCCCGGGACAGGGACACTCTGGGGCCAACGTCCTGACTTTC.